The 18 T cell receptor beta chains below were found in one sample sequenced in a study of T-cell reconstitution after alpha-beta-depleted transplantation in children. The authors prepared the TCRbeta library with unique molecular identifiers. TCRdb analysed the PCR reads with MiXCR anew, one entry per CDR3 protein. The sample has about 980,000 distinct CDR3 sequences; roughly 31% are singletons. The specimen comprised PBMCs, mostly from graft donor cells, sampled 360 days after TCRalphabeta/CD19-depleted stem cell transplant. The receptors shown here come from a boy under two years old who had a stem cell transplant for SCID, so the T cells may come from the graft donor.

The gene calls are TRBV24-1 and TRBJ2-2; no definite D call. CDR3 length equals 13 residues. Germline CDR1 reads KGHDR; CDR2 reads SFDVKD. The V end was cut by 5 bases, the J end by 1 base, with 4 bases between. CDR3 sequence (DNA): TGTGCCACCAGTGGAGGGAACACCGGGGAGCTGTTTTTT. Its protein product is CATSGGNTGELFF.

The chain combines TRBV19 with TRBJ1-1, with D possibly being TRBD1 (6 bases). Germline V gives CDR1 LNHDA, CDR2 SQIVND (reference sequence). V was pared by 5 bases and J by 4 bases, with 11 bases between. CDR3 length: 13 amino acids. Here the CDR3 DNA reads TGTGCCAGTAGTCCGCTACAGGGCACTGAAGCTTTCTTT. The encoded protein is CASSPLQGTEAFF.

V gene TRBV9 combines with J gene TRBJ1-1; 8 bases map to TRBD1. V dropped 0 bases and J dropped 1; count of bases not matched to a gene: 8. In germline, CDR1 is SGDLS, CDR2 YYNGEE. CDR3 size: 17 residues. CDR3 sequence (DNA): TGTGCCAGCAGCGTAGGTCAGGGGGCGTACTCGAACACTGAAGCTTTCTTT. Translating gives CASSVGQGAYSNTEAFF.

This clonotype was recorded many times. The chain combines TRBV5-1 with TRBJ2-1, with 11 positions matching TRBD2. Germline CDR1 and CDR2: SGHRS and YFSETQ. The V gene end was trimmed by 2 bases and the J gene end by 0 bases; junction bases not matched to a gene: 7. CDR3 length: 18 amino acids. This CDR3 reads CASSFSGGAFRSYNEQFF. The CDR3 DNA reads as TGCGCCAGCAGCTTTAGCGGGGGGGCCTTCCGCTCCTACAATGAGCAGTTCTTC.

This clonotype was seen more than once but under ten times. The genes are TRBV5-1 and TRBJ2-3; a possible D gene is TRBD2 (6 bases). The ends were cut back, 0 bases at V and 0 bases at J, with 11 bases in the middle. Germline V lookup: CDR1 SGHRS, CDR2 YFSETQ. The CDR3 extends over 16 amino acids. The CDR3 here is CASSLDAGPSTDTQYF. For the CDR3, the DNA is TGCGCCAGCAGCTTGGATGCGGGGCCCAGCACAGATACGCAGTATTTT.

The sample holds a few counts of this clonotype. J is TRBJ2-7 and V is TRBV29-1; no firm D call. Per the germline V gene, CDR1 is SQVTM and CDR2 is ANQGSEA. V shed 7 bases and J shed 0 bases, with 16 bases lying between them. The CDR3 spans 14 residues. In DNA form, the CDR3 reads TGCAGCGGCAAAGGACGTCTGAGCTCCTACGAGCAGTACTTC. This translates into CSGKGRLSSYEQYF.

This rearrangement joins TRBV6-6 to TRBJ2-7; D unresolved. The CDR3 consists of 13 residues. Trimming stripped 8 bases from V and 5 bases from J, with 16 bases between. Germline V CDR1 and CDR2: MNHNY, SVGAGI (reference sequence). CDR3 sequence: CASSWGLWDEQYF. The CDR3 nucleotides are TGTGCCAGCTCCTGGGGTTTGTGGGACGAGCAGTACTTC.

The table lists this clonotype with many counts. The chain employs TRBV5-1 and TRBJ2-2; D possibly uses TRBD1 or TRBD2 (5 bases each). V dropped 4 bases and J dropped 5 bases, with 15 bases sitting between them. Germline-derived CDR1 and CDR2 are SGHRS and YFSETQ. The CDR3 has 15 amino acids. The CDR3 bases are TGCGCCAGCAGCGAGCTCACGGGGCCTACCGGGGAGCTGTTTTTT. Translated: CASSELTGPTGELFF.

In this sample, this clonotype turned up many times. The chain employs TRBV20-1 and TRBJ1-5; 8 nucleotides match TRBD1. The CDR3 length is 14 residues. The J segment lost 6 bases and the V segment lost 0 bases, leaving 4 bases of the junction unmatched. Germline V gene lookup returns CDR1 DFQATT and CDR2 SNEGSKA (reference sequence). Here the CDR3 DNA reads TGCAGTGCTAGAGATGCAGGGGGCGGTCAGCCCCAGCATTTT. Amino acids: CSARDAGGGQPQHF.

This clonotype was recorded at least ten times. CDR3 sequence reads: CASSLTGEAYEQYF. Written as DNA, the CDR3 is TGTGCCAGCAGCCTCACAGGGGAAGCCTACGAGCAGTACTTC. The gene calls are TRBV9 and TRBJ2-7, with 7 bases matching TRBD1. The V gene end was trimmed by 4 bases and the J gene end by 2 bases; junction bases not matched to a gene: 6. Germline V CDR1 and CDR2: SGDLS, YYNGEE. The CDR3 consists of 14 residues.

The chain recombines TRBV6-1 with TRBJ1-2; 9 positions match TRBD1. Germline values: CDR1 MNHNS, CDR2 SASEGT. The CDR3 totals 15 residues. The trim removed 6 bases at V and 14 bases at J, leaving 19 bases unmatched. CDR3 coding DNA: TGTGCCAGCAGACCAAACCGAGCTGTCGGGACAGGGAAAACCTTC. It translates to CASRPNRAVGTGKTF.

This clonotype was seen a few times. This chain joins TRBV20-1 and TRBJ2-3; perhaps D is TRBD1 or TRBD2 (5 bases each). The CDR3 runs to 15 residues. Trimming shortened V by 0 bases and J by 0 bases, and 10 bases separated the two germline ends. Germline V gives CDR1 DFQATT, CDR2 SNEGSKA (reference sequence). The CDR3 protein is CSARDLGTSTDTQYF. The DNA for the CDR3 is TGCAGTGCTAGAGATCTCGGGACGAGCACAGATACGCAGTATTTT.

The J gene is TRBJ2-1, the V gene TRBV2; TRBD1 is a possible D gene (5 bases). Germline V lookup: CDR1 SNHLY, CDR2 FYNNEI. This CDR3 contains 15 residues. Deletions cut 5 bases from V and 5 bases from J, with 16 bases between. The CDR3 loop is CASSRRGRGDNEQFF. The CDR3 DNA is TGTGCCAGCAGTCGGAGAGGAAGGGGTGACAATGAGCAGTTCTTC. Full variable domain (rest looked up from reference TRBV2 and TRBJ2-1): EPEVTQTPSHQVTQMGQEVILRCVPISNHLYFYWYRQILGQKVEFLVSFYNNEISEKSEIFDDQFSVERPDGSNFTLKIRSTKLEDSAMYFCASSRRGRGDNEQFFGPGTRLTVL.

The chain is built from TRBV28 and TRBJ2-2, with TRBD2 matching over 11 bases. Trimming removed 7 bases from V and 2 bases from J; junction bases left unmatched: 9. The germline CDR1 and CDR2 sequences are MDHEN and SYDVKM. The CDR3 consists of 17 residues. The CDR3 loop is CASKVPSGGINTGELFF. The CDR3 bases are TGTGCCAGCAAGGTCCCTAGCGGGGGGATAAACACCGGGGAGCTGTTTTTT.

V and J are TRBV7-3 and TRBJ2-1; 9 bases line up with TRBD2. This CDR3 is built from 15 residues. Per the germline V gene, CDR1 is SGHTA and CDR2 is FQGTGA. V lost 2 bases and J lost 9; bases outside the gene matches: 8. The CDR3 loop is CASSLGTSSTSEQFF. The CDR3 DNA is TGTGCCAGCAGCTTAGGGACTAGCTCGACCAGTGAGCAGTTCTTC.

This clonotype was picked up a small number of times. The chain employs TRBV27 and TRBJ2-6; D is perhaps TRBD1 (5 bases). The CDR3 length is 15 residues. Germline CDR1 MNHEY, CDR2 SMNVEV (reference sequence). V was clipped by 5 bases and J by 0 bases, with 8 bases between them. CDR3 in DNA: TGTGCCAGCAGTATCGACAGCTCTGGGGCCAACGTCCTGACTTTC. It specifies CASSIDSSGANVLTF.

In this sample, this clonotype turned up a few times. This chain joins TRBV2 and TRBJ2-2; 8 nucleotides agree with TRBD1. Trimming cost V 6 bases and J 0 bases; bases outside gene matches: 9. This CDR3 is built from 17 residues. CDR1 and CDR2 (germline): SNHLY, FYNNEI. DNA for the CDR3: TGTGCCAGCAGGGGAGGACAGGGAACACCGAACACCGGGGAGCTGTTTTTT. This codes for CASRGGQGTPNTGELFF.

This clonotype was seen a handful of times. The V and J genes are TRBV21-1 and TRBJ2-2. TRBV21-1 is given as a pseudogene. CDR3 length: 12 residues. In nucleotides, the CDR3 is TGTGCCAGCAGCAAATTGACCGGGGAGCTGTTTTTT. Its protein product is CASSKLTGELFF.